Each of the 31 T cell receptor beta chains below was sequenced from the same sample in a study of blood T cells in healthy people across ages. Alongside a J-beta primer mix, a sample-barcoded 5' primer served in a second PCR lasting about 7 to 12 cycles. TCRdb re-derived calls from the 5' RACE reads in MiXCR, one entry per CDR3 protein. Of roughly 830,000 distinct CDR3 sequences listed, 55% to 65% are singletons. The sample was blood. All receptors derive from a man aged 25 to 45 in good health.

J is TRBJ2-5 and V is TRBV12-3 or TRBV12-4; tentatively, D is TRBD1 (6 bases). The CDR3 runs 17 residues. Trimming pared 6 bases from V and 2 bases from J, leaving 22 bases between. The CDR3 is CASSELEWTAFQETQYF. CDR3 sequence (DNA): TGTGCCAGCAGCGAACTTGAATGGACAGCCTTTCAAGAGACCCAGTACTTC.

This clonotype was seen more than once but under ten times. The chain combines TRBV6-6 with TRBJ2-5; D is undetermined. From germline, CDR1 is MNHNY and CDR2 SVGAGI (reference sequence). This CDR3 contains 14 residues. Trimming shortened V by 5 bases and J by 1 base, and 11 bases separated the two germline ends. The CDR3: CASSLDQSQETQYF. CDR3 bases: TGTGCCAGCAGTCTAGATCAGTCCCAAGAGACCCAGTACTTC.

This rearrangement joins TRBV5-5 to TRBJ2-7; 9 nucleotides line up with TRBD1. V gave up 5 bases and J gave up 7 bases; unmatched junction bases: 13. CDR3 size: 15 residues. The germline V gene encodes CDR1 SGHKS and CDR2 YYEKEE (reference sequence). The CDR3 DNA follows: TGTGCCAGCAGGGGGACAGGGATTTTGCTGGGGGAGCAGTACTTC. Translated, it gives CASRGTGILLGEQYF.

This clonotype has ten or more counts. The chain uses TRBV7-9 and TRBJ2-7; D gene uncertain. The CDR3 spans 12 residues. V lost 5 bases to trimming and J lost 5 bases, with 10 bases between them. The germline CDR1 and CDR2 sequences are SEHNR and FQNEAQ (reference sequence). Here the CDR3 reads CASSPGWDEQYF. Written as DNA, the CDR3 is TGTGCCAGCAGCCCAGGCTGGGACGAGCAGTACTTC.

Of note for this clonotype: This CDR3 fails to terminate in the conserved phenylalanine or tryptophan, so it likely reflects a read error. The rearrangement joins TRBV7-2 to TRBJ1-5, with D unclear. V dropped 1 base and J dropped 4 bases, with 8 bases sitting between them. In germline, CDR1 is SGHTA, CDR2 FQGNSA. The CDR3 totals 14 residues. In nucleotides, the CDR3 is TGTGCCAGCAGCTTAGTAGGACCGAATCAGCCCCAGCATTTG. This translates into CASSLVGPNQPQHL.

This chain connects TRBV7-2 to TRBJ1-6; a weak D match, TRBD1 (5 bases). V was pared by 4 bases and J by 7 bases, with 17 bases between. Germline V gives CDR1 SGHTA, CDR2 FQGNSA. This CDR3 spans 16 amino acids. This CDR3 is CASSSLILGRNSPLHF. The CDR3 DNA sequence: TGTGCCAGCAGCTCCTTGATATTGGGGCGCAATTCACCCCTCCACTTT.

This clonotype was recorded at least ten times. This chain joins TRBV7-2 and TRBJ2-5, with 15 positions matching TRBD2. Germline V lookup: CDR1 SGHTA, CDR2 FQGNSA. The V segment lost 5 bases and the J segment 0 bases; nucleotides outside the gene matches: 7. This CDR3 has 18 residues. DNA for the CDR3: TGTGCCAGCAGCCTGGGACTAGCGGGGGGCCTATACCAAGAGACCCAGTACTTC. Protein sequence: CASSLGLAGGLYQETQYF.

This chain links TRBV9 with TRBJ2-5; 7 bases line up with TRBD2. Germline CDR1 reads SGDLS; CDR2 reads YYNGEE. Losses at the gene ends were 0 bases for V and 1 base for J; bases not matched to a gene: 6. This CDR3 contains 16 residues. The CDR3 nucleotides are TGTGCCAGCAGCGTAGTGGGAGGGGCGGCCCAAGAGACCCAGTACTTC. Amino acid sequence: CASSVVGGAAQETQYF. The full variable domain, rest sourced from reference TRBV9 and TRBJ2-5, is DSGVTQTPKHLITATGQRVTLRCSPRSGDLSVYWYQQSLDQGLQFLIQYYNGEERAKGNILERFSAQQFPDLHSELNLSSLELGDSALYFCASSVVGGAAQETQYFGPGTRLLVL.

Only one count was recorded for this clonotype. The chain uses TRBV10-3 and TRBJ2-6; D is uncertain. Trimming left V 2 bases short and J 1 base short, with 12 bases between. Germline V CDR1 and CDR2: ENHRY, SYGVKD. The CDR3 consists of 17 residues. The CDR3 DNA reads TGTGCCATCAGTGAGAACCCCGGCGTTTCTGGGGCCAACGTCCTGACTTTC. This encodes CAISENPGVSGANVLTF.

V and J are TRBV20-1 and TRBJ2-1; D not certain. The germline V gene encodes CDR1 DFQATT and CDR2 SNEGSKA (reference sequence). Deletions cut 5 bases from V and 0 bases from J, with 14 bases between. The CDR3 is made up of 15 amino acids. The CDR3 is CSASRSLSSYNEQFF. Written as DNA, the CDR3 is TGCAGTGCTTCCCGGTCGTTAAGCTCCTACAATGAGCAGTTCTTC.

The chain links TRBV20-1 to TRBJ2-4; D may be TRBD1 (6 bases). V lost 3 bases, J lost 6 bases, and 15 bases lay in between. Germline loops: CDR1 DFQATT, CDR2 SNEGSKA (reference sequence). The CDR3 is made up of 14 amino acids. CDR3 nucleotide sequence: TGCAGTGCTAGTAGGGAAGCAGGGGTAAACATTCAGTACTTC. Encoded protein: CSASREAGVNIQYF.

This clonotype turned up a few times. The chain has TRBV7-2 and TRBJ2-1, with D perhaps being TRBD1 or TRBD2 (5 bases each). In germline, CDR1 is SGHTA, CDR2 FQGNSA. V shed 1 base and J shed 5 bases, with 18 bases lying between them. CDR3 size: 17 residues. The CDR3 spells CASSLGAGVKGDNEQFF. CDR3 bases: TGTGCCAGCAGCTTAGGGGCCGGGGTTAAAGGGGACAATGAGCAGTTCTTC.

This clonotype occurred a few times. The chain joins TRBV4-2 to TRBJ2-3; D ambiguous. The CDR3 is 16 residues long. V was trimmed by 1 base and J by 5 bases, leaving 16 bases between them. The germline gives CDR1 LGHNA, CDR2 YNFKEQ. The CDR3: CASSQALGPRGDTQYF. The CDR3 coding sequence is TGTGCCAGCAGCCAAGCCCTCGGACCTCGTGGAGATACGCAGTATTTT.

The J gene is TRBJ2-5, the V gene TRBV6-5; 9 nucleotides agree with TRBD2. The V segment lost 5 bases and the J segment 10 bases; nucleotides outside the gene matches: 14. Germline lookup yields CDR1 MNHEY and CDR2 SVGAGI. CDR3 length: 15 residues. CDR3 nucleotides: TGTGCCAGCAGTCCTAGCGGGGTCCTTCCCAGGGACCAGTACTTC. It encodes CASSPSGVLPRDQYF.

The V and J genes are TRBV6-1 and TRBJ2-7; D is unclear. Germline CDR1 is MNHNS and CDR2 is SASEGT. CDR3 length: 12 residues. V was clipped by 7 bases and J by 2 bases, with 9 bases between them. CDR3 in DNA: TGTGCCAGCATAACGTCGGCCTACGAGCAGTACTTC. Amino acids: CASITSAYEQYF.

The chain recombines TRBV6-2 or TRBV6-3 with TRBJ2-1; D possibly corresponds to TRBD2 (5 bases). The DNA end is a closer match to TRBJ2-7, so the J assignment may be wrong. Germline V gene sequence: CDR1 MNHEY, CDR2 SVGEGT. The CDR3 runs to 15 residues. CDR3 DNA: TGTGCCAGCAGTTGGGGAGCGTTGAGCTCCTACGAGCAGTACTTC. This gives the protein CASSWGALSSYEQYF.

V is TRBV6-2 or TRBV6-3 and J is TRBJ1-1, with D possibly being TRBD1 (6 bases). CDR1 is MNHEY, CDR2 SVGEGT, per germline. V lost 6 bases and J 1 base, leaving 12 bases between the germline ends. The CDR3 runs to 14 residues. In DNA, the CDR3 is TGTGCCAGCAGAACAACAGGGACGAACACTGAAGCTTTCTTT. Protein: CASRTTGTNTEAFF.

The gene calls are TRBV29-1 and TRBJ2-1; 7 nucleotides line up with TRBD1. V gave up 6 bases and J gave up 4 bases; unmatched junction bases: 3. The germline V gene has CDR1 SQVTM and CDR2 ANQGSEA. There are 12 residues in the CDR3. The CDR3 sequence: CSVGTDYNEQFF. The CDR3 DNA reads TGCAGCGTCGGGACAGATTACAATGAGCAGTTCTTC.

This clonotype was detected only a few times. This chain links TRBV5-1 with TRBJ2-3, with 13 bases identical to TRBD2. CDR3 size: 17 residues. CDR1 SGHRS and CDR2 YFSETQ come from the germline V gene. Germline trimming cut 4 bases from V and 0 bases from J; bases unmatched to any gene: 5. CDR3 loop: CASSRGLAGASTDTQYF. Written as DNA, the CDR3 is TGCGCCAGCAGCCGCGGACTAGCGGGGGCTAGCACAGATACGCAGTATTTT.

The J gene is TRBJ2-1, the V gene TRBV7-2; D gene ambiguous. V was trimmed by 5 bases and J by 0 bases, leaving 11 bases between them. This CDR3 spans 15 amino acids. Germline CDR1 is SGHTA and CDR2 is FQGNSA. In DNA, the CDR3 is TGTGCCAGCAGCCAAGAATTTTTCTCCTACAATGAGCAGTTCTTC. Residues: CASSQEFFSYNEQFF.

V is TRBV9 and J is TRBJ2-7; D is perhaps TRBD1 or TRBD2 (5 bases each). The CDR3 covers 14 residues. Per germline, CDR1 SGDLS and CDR2 YYNGEE. With 0 bases removed from V and 2 bases from J, the gap between germline ends came to 9 bases. The CDR3 region is CASSVGGNTYEQYF. The CDR3 nucleotides read TGTGCCAGCAGCGTAGGGGGGAATACCTACGAGCAGTACTTC.

The CDR3 DNA is TGTGCCACCAGTGCCACTCCGACCCCGGAGCAGTTCTTC. It encodes CATSATPTPEQFF. V is TRBV24-1 and J is TRBJ2-1; D not resolved. The V and J ends lost 5 bases and 10 bases respectively, with 14 bases between them. Germline CDR1 KGHDR, CDR2 SFDVKD. The CDR3 contains 13 residues.

This clonotype was picked up a small number of times. This rearrangement joins TRBV5-1 to TRBJ2-1; 10 positions agree with TRBD2. The CDR3 has 14 amino acids. After removal of 3 bases from V and 9 bases from J, the junction contained 6 bases not matched to a gene. Germline CDR1 and CDR2: SGHRS and YFSETQ. CDR3 coding DNA: TGCGCCAGCAGCTCTGAGCGGGGGGGCAGTGAGCAGTTCTTC. The encoded protein is CASSSERGGSEQFF.

The chain has TRBV28 and TRBJ2-4, with D perhaps matching TRBD1 (6 bases). The J call may be incorrect, as the DNA end agrees better with TRBJ2-7. The CDR3 spans 12 residues. Germline CDR1 and CDR2: MDHEN and SYDVKM. The CDR3 nucleotides read TGTGCCAGCGCCACAGGGTTATACGAGCAGTACTTC. It yields the protein CASATGLYEQYF.

The J gene is TRBJ1-6, the V gene TRBV19, with a tentative D call TRBD1 (5 bases). V was cut by 9 bases and J by 7 bases, with 16 bases left in between. CDR1 LNHDA and CDR2 SQIVND come from the germline V gene (reference sequence). The CDR3 covers 14 residues. The CDR3 is CASAPGTINSPLHF. CDR3 DNA sequence: TGTGCCAGCGCCCCCGGGACGATCAATTCACCCCTCCACTTT.

V and J are TRBV5-1 and TRBJ1-4, with D possibly matching TRBD1 (5 bases). V shed 1 base and J shed 6 bases, with 10 bases lying between them. This CDR3 has 14 residues. Per germline, CDR1 SGHRS and CDR2 YFSETQ. CDR3 amino acids: CASSLNGADEKLFF. The CDR3 bases are TGCGCCAGCAGCTTGAATGGGGCGGATGAAAAACTGTTTTTT.

The CDR3 nucleotides read TGTGCCAGCAAAGGACAGGGTCTTAGACTAGCACTTGAGCAGTTCTTC. It codes for CASKGQGLRLALEQFF. This chain joins TRBV7-8 and TRBJ2-1; tentative D call: TRBD1 (8 bases). CDR3 length: 16 residues. Per the germline V gene, CDR1 is SGHVS and CDR2 is FQNEAQ. V lost 7 bases and J lost 9, with 25 bases in between. Full variable domain (remainder filled in from reference TRBV7-8 and TRBJ2-1): GAGVSQSPRYKVAKRGQDVALRCDPISGHVSLFWYQQALGQGPEFLTYFQNEAQLDKSGLPSDRFFAERPEGSVSTLKIQRTQQEDSAVYLCASKGQGLRLALEQFFGPGTRLTVL.

This clonotype was detected a few times. V is TRBV4-3 and J is TRBJ2-3; D remains ambiguous. This CDR3 spans 14 amino acids. The V end lost 0 bases, the J end lost 2 bases, and 6 bases lay between the germline ends. CDR1 and CDR2 (germline): LGHNA, YSLEER. The CDR3 loop is CASSQDVDTDTQYF. The CDR3, as DNA: TGCGCCAGCAGCCAAGATGTGGACACAGATACGCAGTATTTT.

The chain couples TRBV11-2 to TRBJ2-3, with D possibly TRBD1 on 6 matching bases. CDR3 size: 16 residues. V shed 1 base and J shed 2 bases, with 13 bases lying between them. Per germline, CDR1 SGHAT and CDR2 FQNNGV. The CDR3 is CASSLAGQGHTDTQYF. CDR3 sequence (DNA): TGTGCCAGCAGCTTAGCGGGCCAGGGGCACACAGATACGCAGTATTTT.

This chain uses TRBV6-5 with TRBJ2-7; possibly TRBD1 for D (5 bases). The CDR3 contains 13 residues. The germline V and J ends were trimmed by 3 bases and 2 bases, with 8 bases remaining between them. Germline V lookup: CDR1 MNHEY, CDR2 SVGAGI. The CDR3 DNA reads as TGTGCCAGCAGTTATCGACAGACCTACGAGCAGTACTTC. Encoded protein: CASSYRQTYEQYF.

This clonotype has only a few counts. The V and J genes are TRBV9 and TRBJ2-3; D uncertain. This CDR3 contains 13 residues. CDR1 SGDLS and CDR2 YYNGEE come from the germline V gene. The V gene lost 0 bases and the J gene lost 4 bases, with 6 bases spanning the gap. CDR3 nucleotide sequence: TGTGCCAGCAGCGTAGGTGGTTCAGATACGCAGTATTTT. Translated: CASSVGGSDTQYF.